The next 18 T cell receptor beta chains were all read from a single sample in a study of blood T cell repertoires in COVID-19. Data came from immunoSEQ multiplex PCR; TCRdb stores just in-frame clones and leaves some out. The sample contains 150,000 to 200,000 clones, roughly 86% of which appear only once. The sequencing input was peripheral blood. All receptors come from a woman aged 50 to 60 with acute or convalescent COVID-19.

The chain recombines TRBV18 with TRBJ2-1, with D perhaps matching TRBD2 (6 bases). Germline CDR1 reads KGHSH; CDR2 reads LQKENI. Trimming stripped 5 bases from V and 8 bases from J, with 10 bases between. This CDR3 contains 12 residues. CDR3 region: CASSFRLDEQFF. Here the CDR3 DNA reads TGTGCCAGCTCATTTAGACTAGATGAGCAGTTCTTC.

The chain employs TRBV9 and TRBJ2-1; D is perhaps TRBD2 (5 bases). Germline V gene sequence: CDR1 SGDLS, CDR2 YYNGEE. Trimming stripped 4 bases from V and 4 bases from J, with 12 bases between. There are 14 residues in the CDR3. The CDR3 spells CASSLSVLYNEQFF. The CDR3 bases are TGTGCCAGCAGCCTTAGCGTACTTTACAATGAGCAGTTCTTC.

The chain couples TRBV11-3 to TRBJ2-7; 7 nucleotides line up with TRBD1. The germline V gene has CDR1 SGHNT and CDR2 YENEEA. The CDR3 is 15 residues long. The V and J ends lost 5 bases and 2 bases, in that order; junction bases with no gene match: 9. In DNA, the CDR3 is TGTGCCAGCAGCCTCCGGACAGGAATAGCCTACGAGCAGTACTTC. Translated, it gives CASSLRTGIAYEQYF.

The gene calls are TRBV30 and TRBJ1-5; TRBD1 aligns across 9 bases. The CDR3 spans 13 residues. V gave up 1 base and J gave up 7 bases; unmatched junction bases: 2. Germline values: CDR1 GTSNPN, CDR2 SVGIG (reference sequence). CDR3 protein: CAWSGTGEQPQHF. The CDR3 bases are TGTGCCTGGAGTGGGACAGGGGAGCAGCCCCAGCATTTT.

The chain carries TRBV20-1 and TRBJ1-2; weak D call: TRBD1 (5 bases). This CDR3 region has 11 residues. Germline lookup yields CDR1 DFQATT and CDR2 SNEGSKA (reference sequence). The CDR3 bases are TGCCTGTGGGGCTCCCGGAGTGGCTACACCTTC. It codes for CLWGSRSGYTF.

The chain recombines TRBV2 with TRBJ2-7; TRBD1 matches at 9 bases. Germline values: CDR1 SNHLY, CDR2 FYNNEI. CDR3 length equals 17 residues. Trimming took 6 bases from V and 3 from J; bases not matched to a gene: 15. CDR3 bases: TGTGCCAGCAGCAGACGATCGGGACAGGGAGCGATCTACGAGCAGTACTTC. Translation gives CASSRRSGQGAIYEQYF.

The CDR3 DNA is TGTGCCACCAGTGAGGGGGCGGGCCGAGGGACCGGGGAGCTGTTTTTT. It encodes CATSEGAGRGTGELFF. V usage is TRBV24-1 and J usage is TRBJ2-2; TRBD1 might be the D (6 bases). The V gene lost 4 bases and the J gene lost 5 bases, with 16 bases spanning the gap. Germline CDR1 KGHDR, CDR2 SFDVKD. This CDR3 contains 16 residues.

There are a few counts of this clone. The rearrangement joins TRBV24-1 to TRBJ2-1, with 8 bases fitting TRBD1. The CDR3 sequence is 15 residues long. The germline V gene encodes CDR1 KGHDR and CDR2 SFDVKD. The V and J ends lost 5 bases and 7 bases, in that order; junction bases with no gene match: 9. CDR3 bases: TGTGCCACCAGTGCCAGGGACAGGTCATTTAATGAGCAGTTCTTC. Amino acids: CATSARDRSFNEQFF.

The V gene is TRBV9, the J gene TRBJ2-1; TRBD1 agrees at 9 bases. The V and J ends lost 4 bases and 7 bases, in that order; junction bases with no gene match: 12. Per the germline V gene, CDR1 is SGDLS and CDR2 is YYNGEE. The CDR3 loop spans 16 amino acids. DNA of the CDR3: TGTGCCAGCAGCACGCAACAGGGGGCAGGTGTGAATGAGCAGTTCTTC. Residues: CASSTQQGAGVNEQFF.

The V and J genes are TRBV5-1 and TRBJ2-7, with 9 bases fitting TRBD1. The CDR3 is 17 amino acids. The V gene end was trimmed by 0 bases and the J gene end by 2 bases; junction bases not matched to a gene: 9. Germline loops: CDR1 SGHRS, CDR2 YFSETQ. The CDR3 sequence is CASSLVTGTGMTYEQYF. As DNA, the CDR3 is TGCGCCAGCAGCTTGGTTACCGGGACAGGGATGACCTACGAGCAGTACTTC.

This chain connects TRBV7-9 to TRBJ1-4; possible D gene TRBD1, 5 bases. The V end was cut by 0 bases, the J end by 8 bases, with 10 bases between. This CDR3 has 14 amino acids. Germline V gene sequence: CDR1 SEHNR, CDR2 FQNEAQ (reference sequence). CDR3 loop: CASSLAGGAEKLFF. The CDR3 coding sequence is TGTGCCAGCAGCTTAGCGGGGGGAGCGGAAAAACTGTTTTTT.

The chain is built from TRBV7-2 and TRBJ2-7; D call uncertain. The CDR3 consists of 16 residues. V was clipped by 1 base and J by 2 bases, with 15 bases between them. CDR1 SGHTA and CDR2 FQGNSA come from the germline V gene. The CDR3 bases are TGTGCCAGCAGCTTAGATTTACGCACTTACGCCTACGAGCAGTACTTC. Protein product: CASSLDLRTYAYEQYF.

This chain uses TRBV19 with TRBJ2-2; a possible D gene is TRBD2 (5 bases). The CDR3 sequence is 15 residues long. Trimming shortened V by 1 base and J by 5 bases, and 11 bases separated the two germline ends. Germline CDR1 LNHDA, CDR2 SQIVND (reference sequence). For the CDR3, the DNA is TGTGCCAGTAGTATAGGGCGTCGAGGGACCGGGGAGCTGTTTTTT. Its protein is CASSIGRRGTGELFF. The full variable domain, rest sourced from reference TRBV19 and TRBJ2-2, is DGGITQSPKYLFRKEGQNVTLSCEQNLNHDAMYWYRQDPGQGLRLIYYSQIVNDFQKGDIAEGYSVSREKKESFPLTVTSAQKNPTAFYLCASSIGRRGTGELFFGEGSRLTVL.

Comments on this clone: At one of its ends the junction is not consistent with the germline gene, which may arise from a read error. CDR3 sequence reads: CSVQLNYGYTF. The CDR3 DNA is TGCAGCGTGCAACTGAACTATGGCTACACTTTC. The rearrangement uses TRBV29-1 and TRBJ1-2; D is unresolved. The CDR3 runs 11 residues. CDR1 SQVTM and CDR2 ANQGSEA come from the germline V gene. Drawing the rest from reference TRBV29-1 and TRBJ1-2, the complete variable domain is SAVISQKPSRDICQRGTSLTIQCQVDSQVTMMFWYRQQPGQSLTLIATANQGSEATYESGFVIDKFPISRPNLTFSTLTVSNMSPEDSSIYLCSVQLNYGYTFGSGTRLTVV.

This clone was counted a few times. This chain links TRBV10-3 with TRBJ1-2; weak D call: TRBD1 (6 bases). The CDR3 extends over 15 amino acids. Trimming pared 4 bases from V and 5 bases from J, leaving 17 bases between. Per the germline V gene, CDR1 is ENHRY and CDR2 is SYGVKD. This CDR3 is CAISVTGTLKYGYTF. CDR3 nucleotide sequence: TGTGCCATCAGTGTGACCGGGACACTAAAGTATGGCTACACCTTC.

This chain's CDR3 is CASSLAVGQGSDEQFF. CDR3 sequence (DNA): TGCGCCAGCAGCTTGGCGGTTGGACAGGGGAGCGATGAGCAGTTCTTC. This chain joins TRBV5-1 and TRBJ2-1, with 9 bases fitting TRBD1. Losses at the gene ends were 0 bases for V and 8 bases for J; bases not matched to a gene: 9. The CDR3 totals 16 residues. Germline assignment: CDR1 SGHRS and CDR2 YFSETQ.

The rearrangement joins TRBV30 to TRBJ1-1, with D tentatively TRBD1 (6 bases). Trimming removed 5 bases from V and 2 bases from J, with 15 bases in between. The germline V gene encodes CDR1 GTSNPN and CDR2 SVGIG (reference sequence). The CDR3 extends over 14 amino acids. The CDR3 DNA sequence: TGTGCCTGGGATTCAGGGACATTCAACACTGAAGCTTTCTTT. Amino acids: CAWDSGTFNTEAFF.

This rearrangement joins TRBV6-1 to TRBJ1-1; 7 nucleotides line up with TRBD1. V shed 3 bases and J 5 bases; nucleotides not matched to a gene: 3. Per germline, CDR1 MNHNS and CDR2 SASEGT. This CDR3 has 13 residues. The CDR3 DNA sequence: TGTGCCAGCAGTGACCGACAGGGTACTGAAGCTTTCTTT. This encodes CASSDRQGTEAFF.